One sample yielded the 7 T cell receptor beta chains listed below, sequenced in a study of tumor and adjacent non-tumor tissue in lung cancer. RNA was extracted from bulk tissue without any cell sorting. TCRbeta libraries were built with three rounds of nested PCR, modified from ARM-PCR. TCRdb re-analysed the multiplex PCR reads in MiXCR, keeping a single row per CDR3 protein. The data show approximately 130,000 distinct CDR3 sequences, with about 66% seen just once and around 13% held by the top ten. Sequencing input: lung tumor tissue. These receptors all come from a man aged 25-40 years with non-small cell lung cancer.

J is TRBJ2-7 and V is TRBV15, with no clear D. The V gene's germline CDR1 is LNHNV and CDR2 YYDKDF (reference sequence). The V and J ends lost 0 bases and 2 bases respectively, with 8 bases between them. This CDR3 spans 14 amino acids. The CDR3 coding sequence is TGTGCCACCAGCAGAGAGGGCGGAACCTACGAGCAGTACTTC. Translation gives CATSREGGTYEQYF.

About this clonotype: One end of the junction does not line up with germline, which may come from a read error. The chain joins TRBV11-2 to TRBJ2-7, with a weak D call TRBD2 (6 bases). CDR3 size: 16 residues. Germline CDR1 is SGHAT and CDR2 is FQNNGV. The CDR3 bases are TGTGCCGGCAGCTTAGAAGAATTGGGGGGAACGTACGAGCAATACTTC. It specifies CAGSLEELGGTYEQYF. The variable domain in full, completed from reference TRBV11-2 and TRBJ2-7, reads EAGVAQSPRYKIIEKRQSVAFWCNPISGHATLYWYQQILGQGPKLLIQFQNNGVVDDSQLPKDRFSAERLKGVDSTLKIQPAKLEDSAVYLCAGSLEELGGTYEQYFGPGTRLTVT.

With regard to this clonotype: At one boundary the junction diverges from the germline segment, which might be a read error. The V gene is TRBV5-4, the J gene TRBJ2-3, with 9 bases identical to TRBD2. Germline CDR1 SGHNT, CDR2 YYREEE (reference sequence). The length of the CDR3 is 15 residues. The CDR3 spells CTSSPPGGGGDTQYF. The CDR3 DNA reads as TGTACCAGCAGCCCCCCGGGCGGGGGGGGGGATACGCAGTATTTT. Filled out from reference TRBV5-4 and TRBJ2-3, the complete variable domain reads ETGVTQSPTHLIKTRGQQVTLRCSSQSGHNTVSWYQQALGQGPQFIFQYYREEENGRGNFPPRFSGLQFPNYSSELNVNALELDDSALYLCTSSPPGGGGDTQYFGPGTRLTVL.

About this clonotype: The conserved phenylalanine or tryptophan is not found at the CDR3 terminus, so this likely reflects a read error. The limits of the CDR3 on the DNA are not certain, so only TCRdb's listed CDR3 is given. V usage is TRBV11-2 and J usage is TRBJ2-3; the D call of TRBD2 is as the table states it, not checked on the DNA. Germline CDR1 SGHAT, CDR2 FQNNGV. Ends included, the CDR3 has 15 residues. CDR3 region: CASSLEGASGDTLYL.

The count of this clonotype is one. The chain carries TRBV29-1 and TRBJ2-5; D possibly corresponds to TRBD2 (6 bases). The CDR3 spans 12 residues. The ends were cut back, 7 bases at V and 7 bases at J, with 16 bases in the middle. Germline V gene lookup returns CDR1 SQVTM and CDR2 ANQGSEA. This CDR3 reads CSARGGGGTQYF. Written as DNA, the CDR3 is TGCAGCGCCCGGGGAGGCGGCGGGACCCAGTACTTC.

Many counts were recorded for this clonotype. This rearrangement joins TRBV6-5 to TRBJ2-5; TRBD2 might be the D (6 bases). Germline V gene sequence: CDR1 MNHEY, CDR2 SVGAGI. Trimming removed 6 bases from V and 4 bases from J, with 15 bases in between. The CDR3 runs to 14 residues. In DNA form, the CDR3 reads TGTGCCAGCAGCCGCGGGGCCCGCGGAGAGACCCAGTACTTC. The encoded protein is CASSRGARGETQYF.

Regarding this clonotype: Germline is not matched at one junction end, which may reflect a read error. V and J are TRBV11-2 and TRBJ2-2; 8 bases map to TRBD2. The CDR3 totals 14 residues. CDR1 SGHAT and CDR2 FQNNGV come from the germline V gene. The CDR3 coding sequence is TGTGCCGGCAGCTGGACTAGCCCGACCGGGGAGCTGTTTTTT. This translates into CAGSWTSPTGELFF.